These 23 T cell receptor beta chains originate from one sample sequenced in a study of blood T cell repertoires in COVID-19. Only in-frame clones appear in the TCRdb table, and some are missing; sequencing was by immunoSEQ multiplex PCR. The sample contains 150,000 to 200,000 clones, approximately 89% of which appear only once. What was sequenced was peripheral blood. Receptors originate from a man aged 40-49 years with active or convalescent COVID-19.

J is TRBJ1-2 and V is TRBV7-2, with 8 bases fitting TRBD1. The V gene end was trimmed by 5 bases and the J gene end by 7 bases; junction bases not matched to a gene: 15. CDR3 length: 16 residues. Germline CDR1 reads SGHTA; CDR2 reads FQGNSA. This CDR3 is CASSKQPRDRPFGYTF. As DNA, the CDR3 is TGTGCCAGCAGCAAACAACCCAGGGACAGGCCGTTTGGCTACACCTTC.

V and J are TRBV6-1 and TRBJ1-1, with D maybe TRBD1 (5 bases). CDR3 length equals 14 residues. Germline assignment: CDR1 MNHNS and CDR2 SASEGT. Between the trimmed V and J ends, which lost 0 bases and 6 bases, there was a span of 11 bases. CDR3 nucleotides: TGTGCCAGCAGTGAAGCGGCAGGGATCGCTGAAGCTTTCTTT. It codes for CASSEAAGIAEAFF.

The rearrangement uses TRBV6-5 and TRBJ1-3, with 9 bases matching TRBD1. CDR1 is MNHEY, CDR2 SVGAGI, per germline. With V trimmed by 6 bases and J by 0 bases, 3 bases remained unmatched. The CDR3 runs to 15 residues. In DNA, the CDR3 is TGTGCCAGCAGGGACAGGGGATACTCTGGAAACACCATATATTTT. This encodes CASRDRGYSGNTIYF.

CDR3 DNA: TGTGCCAGCAGCCAAGGTGGGGGAGGAGATGAAAAACTGTTTTTT. Protein product: CASSQGGGGDEKLFF. V and J are TRBV3-1 (or the pseudogene TRBV3-2) and TRBJ1-4; TRBD1 might be the D (5 bases). The CDR3 is 15 residues long. The V and J ends lost 1 base and 6 bases respectively, with 12 bases between them. Germline assignment: CDR1 LGHDT and CDR2 YNNKEL (reference sequence).

The chain recombines TRBV4-1 with TRBJ2-7, with D perhaps matching TRBD1 (5 bases). There are 16 residues in the CDR3. CDR1 and CDR2 from the germline V gene are MGHRA and YSYEKL. V lost 1 base and J 6 bases, leaving 19 bases between the germline ends. The CDR3 protein is CASSQASQGLRVEQYF. CDR3 sequence (DNA): TGCGCCAGCAGCCAAGCCTCCCAGGGTCTGCGAGTCGAGCAGTACTTC.

In its sample, this clone was seen many times. The V and J genes are TRBV27 and TRBJ1-2; the match to TRBD1 covers 9 bases. The CDR3 spans 15 residues. J lost 8 bases, V lost 6 bases, and 13 bases had no gene match. Germline CDR1 reads MNHEY; CDR2 reads SMNVEV (reference sequence). The CDR3 sequence is CASSPDRGTLGGYTF. The DNA for the CDR3 is TGTGCCAGCAGCCCGGACAGGGGAACTCTGGGAGGCTACACCTTC.

A few counts support this clone. The V call is TRBV5-1, the J call TRBJ1-1; a possible D gene is TRBD1 (6 bases). The V end lost 2 bases, the J end lost 4 bases, and 12 bases lay between the germline ends. The CDR3 is 14 residues long. Germline V gene data show CDR1 as SGHRS and CDR2 as YFSETQ. The CDR3: CASSLHRVGTEAFF. Written as DNA, the CDR3 is TGCGCCAGCAGCTTACACAGGGTGGGCACTGAAGCTTTCTTT.

The genes are TRBV2 and TRBJ2-7; 10 nucleotides align to TRBD1. CDR1 and CDR2 (germline): SNHLY, FYNNEI. This CDR3 is 12 amino acids long. V dropped 6 bases and J dropped 7; count of bases not matched to a gene: 3. CDR3 sequence reads: CASRKDRGEQYF. The CDR3 nucleotides read TGTGCCAGCAGGAAGGACAGGGGGGAGCAGTACTTC.

This clone was found once. The genes are TRBV7-2 and TRBJ1-3, with D perhaps TRBD1 (5 bases). Deletions cut 0 bases from V and 4 bases from J, with 13 bases between. Germline V CDR1 and CDR2: SGHTA, FQGNSA. The CDR3 is 16 amino acids. CDR3 sequence: CASSLAPRAGGNTIYF. For the CDR3, the DNA is TGTGCCAGCAGCTTAGCGCCCAGGGCAGGGGGAAACACCATATATTTT.

This clone was detected once. The J gene is TRBJ1-1, the V gene TRBV5-1, with 7 nucleotides matching TRBD1. This CDR3 has 15 amino acids. The V segment lost 3 bases and the J segment 0 bases; nucleotides outside the gene matches: 5. The germline V gene encodes CDR1 SGHRS and CDR2 YFSETQ. This CDR3 is CASSSSDRVNTEAFF. The DNA of the CDR3 is TGCGCCAGCAGCTCAAGCGACAGGGTGAACACTGAAGCTTTCTTT.

J is TRBJ1-4 and V is TRBV11-2; 7 positions agree with TRBD1. CDR1 and CDR2 (germline): SGHAT, FQNNGV. The CDR3 contains 14 residues. V lost 5 bases to trimming and J lost 7 bases; unmatched junction nucleotides: 7. The CDR3 coding sequence is TGTGCCAGCAGCCCTACAGGGGTAGGTGAAAAACTGTTTTTT. This encodes CASSPTGVGEKLFF.

This clone was picked up one time. V is TRBV5-1 and J is TRBJ1-6, with 8 bases that match TRBD1. The CDR3 is made up of 16 amino acids. After removal of 1 base from V and 8 bases from J, the junction contained 8 bases not matched to a gene. The germline gives CDR1 SGHRS, CDR2 YFSETQ. The CDR3 coding sequence is TGCGCCAGCAGCTTGTGGGTGACAGGGGAGCATTCACCCCTCCACTTT. This gives the protein CASSLWVTGEHSPLHF.

This sequence joins TRBV4-3 and TRBJ1-3, with D possibly TRBD1 on 5 matching bases. CDR1 LGHNA and CDR2 YSLEER come from the germline V gene. V was trimmed by 0 bases and J by 1 base, leaving 13 bases between them. The CDR3 sequence is 17 residues long. Written as DNA, the CDR3 is TGCGCCAGCAGCCAAGAGTTACGGACACTTTCTGGAAACACCATATATTTT. Translated, it gives CASSQELRTLSGNTIYF.

The chain employs TRBV6-4 and TRBJ2-1; 9 bases align to TRBD1. V gave up 6 bases and J gave up 5 bases; unmatched junction bases: 5. Germline values: CDR1 MRHNA, CDR2 SNTAGT. The CDR3 sequence is 14 residues long. CDR3: CASSRTGENNEQFF. The CDR3 DNA is TGTGCCAGCAGCCGGACAGGGGAAAACAATGAGCAGTTCTTC.

This clone was detected a few times. The same CDR3 can be traced to other DNA sequences in this sample. The chain links TRBV15 to TRBJ2-5; TRBD2 matches 8 bases. V gave up 4 bases and J gave up 2 bases; unmatched junction bases: 3. Looked up from germline, CDR1 is LNHNV and CDR2 is YYDKDF (reference sequence). The CDR3 is made up of 14 amino acids. In DNA, the CDR3 is TGTGCCACCAGCACTCGGGGGGGGCAAGAGACCCAGTACTTC. Amino acids: CATSTRGGQETQYF.

The chain links TRBV5-1 to TRBJ1-1; TRBD1 matches at 8 bases. This CDR3 has 17 residues. Germline V gene lookup returns CDR1 SGHRS and CDR2 YFSETQ. V was pared by 2 bases and J by 4 bases, with 13 bases of the junction left unmatched. The CDR3 loop is CASSFSSLRQGLTEAFF. As DNA, the CDR3 is TGCGCCAGCAGCTTCAGCAGCTTGCGACAGGGGCTCACTGAAGCTTTCTTT.

J is TRBJ1-4 and V is TRBV9; the D gene is possibly TRBD1 (5 bases). Per germline, CDR1 SGDLS and CDR2 YYNGEE. Trimming took 0 bases from V and 4 from J, leaving 10 bases between them. This CDR3 is built from 15 residues. The CDR3 here is CASSVGLGVNEKLFF. CDR3 sequence (DNA): TGTGCCAGCAGCGTAGGGTTAGGGGTTAATGAAAAACTGTTTTTT.

V usage is TRBV5-5 and J usage is TRBJ2-3, with D perhaps matching TRBD2 (5 bases). The CDR3 covers 13 residues. Germline CDR1 reads SGHKS; CDR2 reads YYEKEE (reference sequence). Deletions cut 0 bases from V and 6 bases from J, with 8 bases between. Written as DNA, the CDR3 is TGTGCCAGCAGCTTGGCCAGCGGCGATACGCAGTATTTT. This translates into CASSLASGDTQYF.

The chain combines TRBV3-1 (or the pseudogene TRBV3-2) with TRBJ2-5, with 7 bases fitting TRBD1. The CDR3 runs 18 residues. The trim removed 4 bases at V and 5 bases at J, leaving 19 bases unmatched. Per the germline V gene, CDR1 is LGHDT and CDR2 is YNNKEL (reference sequence). In DNA form, the CDR3 reads TGTGCCAGCAGCCGACAAGGGGTCCGACAGGGTGGTGCGGAGACCCAGTACTTC. This translates into CASSRQGVRQGGAETQYF.

The rearrangement joins TRBV9 to TRBJ2-1; tentatively, D is TRBD2 (6 bases). Germline V CDR1 and CDR2: SGDLS, YYNGEE. The CDR3 consists of 16 residues. V lost 3 bases and J 0 bases, leaving 13 bases between the germline ends. The CDR3 spells CASSAADGSSYNEQFF. CDR3 in DNA: TGTGCCAGCAGCGCCGCAGACGGGAGCTCCTACAATGAGCAGTTCTTC.

In this sample, this clone turned up a few times. The chain couples TRBV12-3 or TRBV12-4 to TRBJ1-3; the match to TRBD1 covers 7 bases. With 6 bases clipped from V and 9 bases from J, the junction kept 2 bases outside the gene matches. The CDR3 consists of 11 residues. In nucleotides, the CDR3 is TGTGCCAGCAGCAGGGACAGCACCATATATTTT. Translating it yields CASSRDSTIYF.

V usage is TRBV19 and J usage is TRBJ1-2; D remains ambiguous. CDR3 length equals 13 residues. From germline, CDR1 is LNHDA and CDR2 SQIVND (reference sequence). V was clipped by 1 base and J by 4 bases, with 7 bases between them. In DNA form, the CDR3 reads TGTGCCAGTAGTATAGTAGCAGCCTATGGCTACACCTTC. The encoded protein is CASSIVAAYGYTF.

This clone was counted only a few times. This sequence joins TRBV5-5 and TRBJ2-7; D possibly corresponds to TRBD1 (7 bases). Germline CDR1 is SGHKS and CDR2 is YYEKEE (reference sequence). The CDR3 extends over 13 amino acids. V lost 3 bases and J 3 bases, leaving 10 bases between the germline ends. CDR3 nucleotide sequence: TGTGCCAGCAGCTGGGGGGACAGCTACGAGCAGTACTTC. As protein: CASSWGDSYEQYF. Supplemented by reference TRBV5-5 and TRBJ2-7, the full variable domain reads DAGVTQSPTHLIKTRGQQVTLRCSPISGHKSVSWYQQVLGQGPQFIFQYYEKEERGRGNFPDRFSARQFPNYSSELNVNALLLGDSALYLCASSWGDSYEQYFGPGTRLTVT.